Listed here are 19 T cell receptor beta chains from one sample, sequenced in a study of blood T cells in healthy people across ages. A sample-barcoded 5' primer and a J-beta primer mix were used in a second PCR of roughly 6 to 11 cycles. Each CDR3 protein is one row after TCRdb ran MiXCR on the 5' RACE reads. The sample lists about 600,000 distinct CDR3 sequences, around half occurring once. The sequenced sample was blood. These receptors all stem from a man aged 80 or over in good health.

V and J are TRBV5-1 and TRBJ2-7; no definite D call. From germline, CDR1 is SGHRS and CDR2 YFSETQ. V shed 2 bases and J shed 0 bases, with 12 bases lying between them. The CDR3 extends over 15 amino acids. In nucleotides, the CDR3 is TGCGCCAGCAGCTTTTCGGGCTCGAACTCCTACGAGCAGTACTTC. Residues: CASSFSGSNSYEQYF.

The chain combines TRBV20-1 with TRBJ1-6; TRBD1 matches 8 bases. The ends lost 0 bases at V and 11 bases at J; junction bases unmatched: 3. The CDR3 runs 13 residues. Germline V gene data show CDR1 as DFQATT and CDR2 as SNEGSKA (reference sequence). As DNA, the CDR3 is TGCAGTGCTAGAGATGACAGGGGTCCACCCCTCCACTTT. Its translation is CSARDDRGPPLHF.

This chain joins TRBV20-1 and TRBJ2-5; 7 bases are shared with TRBD1. The DNA end lines up better with TRBJ2-7; the J call may be wrong. The CDR3 is 13 amino acids. From germline, CDR1 is DFQATT and CDR2 SNEGSKA (reference sequence). The CDR3: CSARTGFTYEQYF. CDR3 sequence (DNA): TGCAGTGCTAGGACAGGGTTTACCTACGAGCAGTACTTC.

This clonotype was seen only a few times. J is TRBJ2-7 and V is TRBV27; 9 bases align to TRBD2. Germline CDR1 MNHEY, CDR2 SMNVEV (reference sequence). Trimming removed 7 bases from V and 1 base from J; junction bases left unmatched: 5. The length of the CDR3 is 14 residues. As DNA, the CDR3 is TGTGCCAGCAAAGGCGGGAGGGTTTCCTACGAGCAGTACTTC. Protein product: CASKGGRVSYEQYF.

CDR3 nucleotides: TGTGCCTGTGCGGGACAACTAGCCAAAAACATTCAGTACTTC. Residues: CACAGQLAKNIQYF. The chain joins TRBV30 to TRBJ2-4; D possibly uses TRBD1 or TRBD2 (6 bases each). Trimming shortened V by 6 bases and J by 0 bases, and 12 bases separated the two germline ends. This CDR3 contains 14 residues. The germline CDR1 and CDR2 sequences are GTSNPN and SVGIG (reference sequence).

This clonotype was seen at least ten times. The chain is built from TRBV6-6 and TRBJ2-5; D ambiguous. The CDR3 loop spans 13 amino acids. V shed 1 base and J shed 4 bases, with 7 bases lying between them. Germline V lookup: CDR1 MNHNY, CDR2 SVGAGI (reference sequence). This chain's CDR3 is CASSYLDAETQYF. CDR3 in DNA: TGTGCCAGCAGTTACTTAGATGCAGAGACCCAGTACTTC.

The chain employs TRBV7-2 and TRBJ2-3, with 7 bases fitting TRBD2. Germline-derived CDR1 and CDR2 are SGHTA and FQGNSA. The trim removed 9 bases at V and 6 bases at J, leaving 12 bases unmatched. The CDR3 has 14 residues. CDR3 sequence reads: CASRPAGDADTQYF. CDR3 DNA sequence: TGTGCCAGTCGACCGGCGGGGGATGCGGATACGCAGTATTTT.

The chain is built from TRBV20-1 and TRBJ1-1; D is perhaps TRBD1 (6 bases). Germline CDR1 and CDR2: DFQATT and SNEGSKA (reference sequence). The CDR3 is 14 residues long. Trimming removed 1 base from V and 1 base from J, with 10 bases in between. CDR3 amino acids: CSARAPGQNTEAFF. CDR3 nucleotide sequence: TGCAGTGCTAGAGCCCCGGGACAGAACACTGAAGCTTTCTTT.

The V and J genes are TRBV21-1 and TRBJ2-3; TRBD2, the table's D call, was not compared with the DNA. TRBV21-1 is flagged as a pseudogene. The CDR3 is made up of 17 amino acids. CDR3 nucleotide sequence: TGTGCCAGCAGCAAAAGACCGACGCTACCTAGCGCAGATACGCAGTATTTT. Translated, it gives CASSKRPTLPSADTQYF.

This clonotype was counted ten times or more. The chain uses TRBV6-5 and TRBJ2-7; tentative D call: TRBD2 (5 bases). Germline values: CDR1 MNHEY, CDR2 SVGAGI. The length of the CDR3 is 15 residues. Trimming cost V 0 bases and J 7 bases, with 16 bases left between them. The CDR3 is CASSYSGGPAVEQYF. The CDR3 DNA reads TGTGCCAGCAGTTACTCCGGAGGCCCCGCGGTGGAGCAGTACTTC.

This rearrangement joins TRBV6-1 to TRBJ2-4, with 14 bases aligning to TRBD2. The CDR3 loop spans 16 amino acids. Germline V gives CDR1 MNHNS, CDR2 SASEGT. V gave up 5 bases and J gave up 10 bases; unmatched junction bases: 10. The CDR3 spells CASSPKTSGGAWIQYF. CDR3 DNA sequence: TGTGCCAGCAGTCCGAAGACTAGCGGGGGGGCGTGGATTCAGTACTTC.

The J gene is TRBJ1-1, the V gene TRBV20-1; 7 nucleotides line up with TRBD1. Germline V gene sequence: CDR1 DFQATT, CDR2 SNEGSKA (reference sequence). The CDR3 totals 13 residues. V shed 6 bases and J 8 bases; nucleotides not matched to a gene: 12. The CDR3 DNA reads as TGCAGTGCCATAAACAGGGGAGAGAGGGAAGCTTTCTTT. Translation: CSAINRGEREAFF.

This clonotype was recorded many times. V is TRBV29-1 and J is TRBJ2-7; D is perhaps TRBD1 (5 bases). Germline-derived CDR1 and CDR2 are SQVTM and ANQGSEA. Trimming shortened V by 6 bases and J by 4 bases, and 13 bases separated the two germline ends. This CDR3 has 12 amino acids. CDR3 nucleotide sequence: TGCAGCGTCCAACCCGACAGATACGAGCAGTACTTC. The encoded protein is CSVQPDRYEQYF.

This clonotype turned up a few times. The chain has TRBV25-1 and TRBJ1-2; 8 bases map to TRBD1. Losses at the gene ends were 1 base for V and 8 bases for J; bases not matched to a gene: 12. Germline assignment: CDR1 MGHDK and CDR2 SYGVNS. This CDR3 region has 16 residues. CDR3 region: CASSEWGRTGTEGYTF. The DNA of the CDR3 is TGTGCCAGCAGTGAATGGGGACGGACAGGGACTGAAGGCTACACCTTC.

The CDR3 loop is CSATPDTSYNEQFF. CDR3 nucleotides: TGCAGTGCTACCCCCGACACCAGCTACAATGAGCAGTTCTTC. The rearrangement joins TRBV20-1 to TRBJ2-1; D is unclear. Germline-derived CDR1 and CDR2 are DFQATT and SNEGSKA (reference sequence). The V gene lost 4 bases and the J gene lost 3 bases, with 13 bases spanning the gap. The CDR3 spans 14 residues.

This clonotype appeared a few times. This chain connects TRBV7-2 to TRBJ2-1; D is perhaps TRBD2 (6 bases). From germline, CDR1 is SGHTA and CDR2 FQGNSA. V lost 6 bases and J 3 bases, leaving 12 bases between the germline ends. The CDR3 has 14 amino acids. CDR3 sequence (DNA): TGTGCCAGCAGGGGTCCGGGGGACTACAATGAGCAGTTCTTC. It translates to CASRGPGDYNEQFF.

In this sample, this clonotype turned up a few times. The rearrangement uses TRBV5-1 and TRBJ1-1; D is unclear. The length of the CDR3 is 14 residues. Looked up from germline, CDR1 is SGHRS and CDR2 is YFSETQ. V was trimmed by 4 bases and J by 0 bases, leaving 10 bases between them. CDR3 DNA sequence: TGCGCCAGCAGCATAGACACGGTGAACACTGAAGCTTTCTTT. This translates into CASSIDTVNTEAFF.

The chain employs TRBV6-2 or TRBV6-3 and TRBJ2-7, with 9 bases aligning to TRBD2. Germline trimming cut 0 bases from V and 2 bases from J; bases unmatched to any gene: 8. The CDR3 runs to 17 residues. Germline V gene data show CDR1 as MNHEY and CDR2 as SVGEGT. The CDR3 is CASSYSRSGGTPYEQYF. The CDR3, as DNA: TGTGCCAGCAGTTACTCGAGGAGCGGGGGGACTCCCTACGAGCAGTACTTC.

This clonotype was observed a few times. The chain uses TRBV3-1 and TRBJ2-1, with 7 nucleotides matching TRBD2. V dropped 4 bases and J dropped 5; count of bases not matched to a gene: 8. CDR3 size: 15 residues. Germline loops: CDR1 LGHDT, CDR2 YNNKEL (reference sequence). The CDR3 loop is CASSRDWGGDNEQFF. The CDR3 nucleotides are TGTGCCAGCAGCCGAGATTGGGGAGGGGACAATGAGCAGTTCTTC.